These 22 T cell receptor beta chains were sequenced from one sample in a study of siplizumab effects on memory and regulatory T cells. Method: immunoSEQ multiplex PCR; TCRdb's copy keeps in-frame clones and lacks some. The profile covers 100,000 or so clones, with approximately 94% appearing a single time and roughly 0.6% taken by the ten largest. The sequenced material came from Tregs sorted from blood. The receptors were gathered from a human donor in good health.

The rearrangement uses TRBV5-6 and TRBJ1-2; a weak D match, TRBD1 (6 bases). Trimming left V 7 bases short and J 4 bases short, with 20 bases between. Per germline, CDR1 SGHDT and CDR2 YYEEEE. This CDR3 comprises 15 residues. CDR3 coding DNA: TGTGCCAGCTCCCGGAGGGGGACGGGGCGCTATGGCTACACCTTC. The encoded protein is CASSRRGTGRYGYTF. Complete variable domain (other parts from reference TRBV5-6 and TRBJ1-2): DAGVTQSPTHLIKTRGQQVTLRCSPKSGHDTVSWYQQALGQGPQFIFQYYEEEERQRGNFPDRFSGHQFPNYSSELNVNALLLGDSALYLCASSRRGTGRYGYTFGSGTRLTVV.

V is TRBV7-2 and J is TRBJ1-3; D remains ambiguous. Trimming cost V 2 bases and J 0 bases, with 5 bases left between them. Germline V gives CDR1 SGHTA, CDR2 FQGNSA. CDR3 length: 14 residues. The CDR3 sequence is CASSLRFSGNTIYF. DNA of the CDR3: TGTGCCAGCAGCTTAAGGTTCTCTGGAAACACCATATATTTT.

As for this clone: At one end the junction does not follow the germline gene, possibly because of a read error. V usage is TRBV7-8 and J usage is TRBJ1-5; D remains ambiguous. This CDR3 has 12 amino acids. Germline assignment: CDR1 SGHVS and CDR2 FQNEAQ. CDR3 DNA: TGTGCCAGCAGCTTGTCGAATCGGCCCCAGCATTTT. Translating it yields CASSLSNRPQHF.

This rearrangement joins TRBV5-1 to TRBJ2-7, with 11 positions matching TRBD2. Germline CDR1 is SGHRS and CDR2 is YFSETQ. This CDR3 contains 17 residues. Trimming cost V 5 bases and J 2 bases; bases outside gene matches: 12. The CDR3: CASSKALLAGEPYEQYF. The CDR3 bases are TGCGCCAGCAGTAAAGCCTTACTAGCGGGAGAGCCCTACGAGCAGTACTTC.

The CDR3 DNA sequence: TGTGCCTGCACCCCGTCTCAGGGTTGGCAGTTCTTC. As protein: CACTPSQGWQFF. J is TRBJ2-1 and V is TRBV30; possible D gene TRBD1, 5 bases. With 6 bases removed from V and 12 bases from J, the gap between germline ends came to 18 bases. The CDR3 contains 12 residues. The germline CDR1 and CDR2 sequences are GTSNPN and SVGIG (reference sequence).

The chain combines TRBV28 with TRBJ1-5, with D uncertain. Between the trimmed V and J ends, which lost 3 bases and 5 bases, there was a span of 5 bases. CDR1 and CDR2 (germline): MDHEN, SYDVKM. This CDR3 region has 12 residues. This CDR3 is CASSFWDQPQHF. Here the CDR3 DNA reads TGTGCCAGCAGTTTTTGGGATCAGCCCCAGCATTTT.

This chain uses TRBV6-1 with TRBJ1-1; 8 nucleotides match TRBD1. J gave up 7 bases and V 1 base, and 11 bases lay outside the gene matches. CDR1 and CDR2 from the germline V gene are MNHNS and SASEGT. This CDR3 spans 16 amino acids. CDR3 nucleotides: TGTGCCAGCAGTGAAGTTTGGACAGGGACTCTCCTTGAAGCTTTCTTT. Its translation: CASSEVWTGTLLEAFF.

The chain employs TRBV13 and TRBJ2-3; D may be TRBD2 (5 bases). Germline V lookup: CDR1 PRHDT, CDR2 FYEKMQ (reference sequence). The germline V and J ends were trimmed by 0 bases and 6 bases, with 10 bases remaining between them. The CDR3 loop spans 14 amino acids. The CDR3 reads CASSLGRGRDTQYF. CDR3 coding DNA: TGTGCCAGCAGCTTAGGACGGGGAAGGGATACGCAGTATTTT.

The chain employs TRBV11-1 and TRBJ2-1; the D gene could be TRBD1 or TRBD2 (5 bases each). Germline V gene data show CDR1 as SGHAT and CDR2 as FQDESV (reference sequence). The CDR3 spans 16 residues. V gave up 1 base and J gave up 9 bases, with 19 bases separating them. The CDR3 region has the DNA TGTGCCAGCAGCTTAGGCTACAGGCCCCGGGGCATTGAGCAGTTCTTC. It is translated as CASSLGYRPRGIEQFF.

This chain connects TRBV30 to TRBJ1-5, with D possibly TRBD1 on 6 matching bases. Trimming took off 5 bases at V and 5 bases at J, with 13 bases between the two ends. The CDR3 runs 13 residues. Germline V gene sequence: CDR1 GTSNPN, CDR2 SVGIG (reference sequence). Here the CDR3 reads CAWGRGGDQPQHF. CDR3 coding DNA: TGTGCCTGGGGCCGGGGGGGCGATCAGCCCCAGCATTTT.

This chain joins TRBV18 and TRBJ1-1, with D uncertain. Trimming cost V 0 bases and J 0 bases, with 5 bases left between them. Germline CDR1 and CDR2: KGHSH and LQKENI. The CDR3 is 14 residues long. The CDR3 loop reads CASSPPGLNTEAFF. CDR3 DNA: TGTGCCAGCTCACCACCGGGCTTGAACACTGAAGCTTTCTTT.

This chain joins TRBV30 and TRBJ1-1; 7 bases line up with TRBD1. The CDR3 runs to 13 residues. The trim removed 3 bases at V and 4 bases at J, leaving 5 bases unmatched. Germline assignment: CDR1 GTSNPN and CDR2 SVGIG (reference sequence). CDR3 sequence reads: CAWSLDRTTEAFF. CDR3 DNA sequence: TGTGCCTGGAGCTTGGACAGGACCACTGAAGCTTTCTTT.

This clone was detected once. The V and J genes are TRBV30 and TRBJ2-2; D is unresolved. The CDR3 covers 11 residues. CDR1 is GTSNPN, CDR2 SVGIG, per germline (reference sequence). The V gene lost 8 bases and the J gene lost 8 bases, with 12 bases spanning the gap. This CDR3 reads CASRSIGELFF. CDR3 nucleotide sequence: TGTGCCAGTCGATCGATAGGGGAGCTGTTTTTT. The complete variable domain, with remaining parts taken from reference TRBV30 and TRBJ2-2, reads SQTIHQWPATLVQPVGSPLSLECTVEGTSNPNLYWYRQAAGRGLQLLFYSVGIGQISSEVPQNLSASRPQDRQFILSSKKLLLSDSGFYLCASRSIGELFFGEGSRLTVL.

V usage is TRBV9 and J usage is TRBJ2-1; the match to TRBD1 covers 11 bases. CDR1 is SGDLS, CDR2 YYNGEE, per germline. The CDR3 consists of 14 residues. V dropped 7 bases and J dropped 5; count of bases not matched to a gene: 5. The CDR3 protein is CASSRTGGNNEQFF. In nucleotides, the CDR3 is TGTGCCAGCTCCCGGACAGGGGGCAACAATGAGCAGTTCTTC. The variable domain in full, completed from reference TRBV9 and TRBJ2-1, reads DSGVTQTPKHLITATGQRVTLRCSPRSGDLSVYWYQQSLDQGLQFLIQYYNGEERAKGNILERFSAQQFPDLHSELNLSSLELGDSALYFCASSRTGGNNEQFFGPGTRLTVL.

The CDR3 region is CASSPLGIYGYTF. In nucleotides, the CDR3 is TGTGCCAGCAGCCCCCTCGGCATCTATGGCTACACCTTC. The chain is built from TRBV25-1 and TRBJ1-2, with no clear D. Germline V gives CDR1 MGHDK, CDR2 SYGVNS. The CDR3 has 13 amino acids. Trimming stripped 6 bases from V and 4 bases from J, with 12 bases between.

V usage is TRBV6-1 and J usage is TRBJ2-5, with TRBD2 as a possible D gene (6 bases). Per germline, CDR1 MNHNS and CDR2 SASEGT. The V gene lost 0 bases and the J gene lost 5 bases, with 22 bases spanning the gap. The CDR3 totals 18 residues. This chain's CDR3 is CASSEALRGTLDLETQYF. CDR3 nucleotide sequence: TGTGCCAGCAGTGAAGCGCTTCGGGGGACCCTTGACTTGGAGACCCAGTACTTC.

V is TRBV6-6 and J is TRBJ1-1; no definite D call. Trimming took off 8 bases at V and 3 bases at J, with 10 bases between the two ends. The germline V gene has CDR1 MNHNY and CDR2 SVGAGI (reference sequence). CDR3 length: 12 amino acids. The CDR3 nucleotides are TGTGCCAGCCAACCTGGGGACACTGAAGCTTTCTTT. This translates into CASQPGDTEAFF.

In its sample, this clone was seen once. The chain uses TRBV7-2 and TRBJ2-2, with 8 bases matching TRBD2. Germline CDR1 reads SGHTA; CDR2 reads FQGNSA. The length of the CDR3 is 16 residues. V shed 4 bases, J shed 0 bases, and the junction held 4 bases outside the gene matches. In DNA form, the CDR3 reads TGTGCCAGCAGCTATTCCGGGGGGGCGAACACCGGGGAGCTGTTTTTT. Protein sequence: CASSYSGGANTGELFF.

The V gene is TRBV11-3, the J gene TRBJ2-1; 9 nucleotides agree with TRBD2. This CDR3 region has 15 residues. Germline CDR1 reads SGHNT; CDR2 reads YENEEA. The V segment lost 2 bases and the J segment 6 bases; nucleotides outside the gene matches: 5. CDR3: CASSLQGLASNEQFF. CDR3 DNA: TGTGCCAGCAGCTTACAGGGACTAGCTTCCAATGAGCAGTTCTTC.

The chain's CDR3 is CAIAPGLAGRNEQFF. The DNA of the CDR3 is TGTGCCATCGCGCCGGGACTAGCGGGTCGCAATGAGCAGTTCTTC. The rearrangement links TRBV6-1 to TRBJ2-1, with 12 bases matching TRBD2. CDR3 length: 15 amino acids. From germline, CDR1 is MNHNS and CDR2 SASEGT. With 10 bases clipped from V and 6 bases from J, the junction kept 10 bases outside the gene matches.

The V and J genes are TRBV28 and TRBJ2-1; 8 positions agree with TRBD2. Looked up from germline, CDR1 is MDHEN and CDR2 is SYDVKM. J was trimmed by 5 bases and V by 5 bases; bases with no gene match: 8. CDR3 size: 15 residues. The CDR3: CASSRSGTRNNEQFF. DNA of the CDR3: TGTGCCAGCAGTCGGTCCGGGACTAGGAACAATGAGCAGTTCTTC.

The chain carries TRBV7-9 and TRBJ2-3; 7 nucleotides match TRBD2. CDR1 is SEHNR and CDR2 is FQNEAQ in the germline V gene (reference sequence). The CDR3 is made up of 14 amino acids. Trimming removed 5 bases from V and 3 bases from J; junction bases left unmatched: 5. As DNA, the CDR3 is TGTGCCAGCAGCCCGAGCGGGATGACAGATACGCAGTATTTT. Translation gives CASSPSGMTDTQYF.